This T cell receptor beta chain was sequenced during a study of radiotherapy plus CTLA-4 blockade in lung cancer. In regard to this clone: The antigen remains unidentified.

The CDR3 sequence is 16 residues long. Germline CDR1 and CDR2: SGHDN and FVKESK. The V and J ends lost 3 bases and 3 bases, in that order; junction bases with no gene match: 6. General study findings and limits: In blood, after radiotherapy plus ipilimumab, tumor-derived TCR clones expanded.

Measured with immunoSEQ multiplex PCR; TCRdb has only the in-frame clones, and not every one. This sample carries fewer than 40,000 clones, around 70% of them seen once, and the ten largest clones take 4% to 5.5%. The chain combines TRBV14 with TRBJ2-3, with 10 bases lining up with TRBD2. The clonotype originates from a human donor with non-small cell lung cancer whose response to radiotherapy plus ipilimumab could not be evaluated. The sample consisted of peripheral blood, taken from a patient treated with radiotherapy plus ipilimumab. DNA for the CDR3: TGTGCCAGCAGCCAGATTGGACTAGCGGTAACAGATACGCAGTATTTT. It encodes CASSQIGLAVTDTQYF.